The following is a TCR beta chain sequence with its context. Its antigen is as yet unknown. Germline loops: CDR1 SGHTA, CDR2 FQGTGA. This CDR3 region has 14 residues. Trimming left V 2 bases short and J 3 bases short, with 10 bases between. The source of the sample is a study of graft-versus-host responses after intestinal transplantation. For the study at large: Transplant recipients had multivisceral, liver-intestinal, or isolated intestinal grafts. After anti-thymocyte globulin induction, recipients took tacrolimus and steroids for three to four years. Regarding the study as a whole: Allografts of one patient group, those with graft-donor T cell macrochimerism, had high graft-versus-host to host-versus-graft clonal ratios.

The method was immunoSEQ multiplex PCR; TCRdb's version includes in-frame clones alone and lacks a portion of them. The data show about 100,000 clones, with around 91% seen just once and under 0.2% held by the top ten. The chain couples TRBV7-3 to TRBJ2-5, with D possibly being TRBD2 (5 bases). The sequence was obtained from a human donor who was the organ donor for an intestinal transplant. The material was unstimulated CD4+ T cells sorted from spleen or lymph node cells, obtained before transplant. The CDR3 nucleotides read TGTGCCAGCAGCTTATCCCCCGGGGAAGAGACCCAGTACTTC. Protein sequence: CASSLSPGEETQYF.